Listed here is a single T cell receptor (beta chain). Mixed chimerism was transient after nonmyeloablative marrow transplants from related graft donors. The data stem from a study of Tregs in tolerant kidney transplant recipients. Clones were sequenced by immunoSEQ multiplex PCR, and TCRdb holds only the in-frame ones, with some missing. Of about 52,000 clones listed, 90% to 95% are singletons. The ends were cut back, 0 bases at V and 4 bases at J, with 10 bases in the middle. Germline V gene sequence: CDR1 SGDLS, CDR2 YYNGEE. The CDR3 covers 15 residues. The receptor was isolated from a human patient who received a combined kidney and bone marrow transplant. Some T cells may originate from the graft donor. V and J are TRBV9 and TRBJ2-2; D is undetermined. The input for sequencing was CD8+ T cells from blood (PBMCs), taken 24 months after the transplant. The CDR3 loop is CASSVVSGGTGELFF. The CDR3 nucleotides are TGTGCCAGCAGCGTAGTGTCGGGTGGCACCGGGGAGCTGTTTTTT.